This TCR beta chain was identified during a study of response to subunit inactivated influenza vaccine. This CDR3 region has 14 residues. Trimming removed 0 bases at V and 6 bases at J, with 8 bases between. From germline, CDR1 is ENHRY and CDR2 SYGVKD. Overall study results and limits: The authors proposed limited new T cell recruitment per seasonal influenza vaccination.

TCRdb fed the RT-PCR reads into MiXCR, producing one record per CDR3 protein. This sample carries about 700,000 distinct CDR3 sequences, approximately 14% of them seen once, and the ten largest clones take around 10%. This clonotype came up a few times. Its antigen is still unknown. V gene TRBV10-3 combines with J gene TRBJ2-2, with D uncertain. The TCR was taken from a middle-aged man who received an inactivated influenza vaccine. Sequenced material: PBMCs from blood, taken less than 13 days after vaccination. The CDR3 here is CAISESFRAGELFF. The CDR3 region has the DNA TGTGCCATCAGTGAGTCTTTTAGGGCCGGGGAGCTGTTTTTT.